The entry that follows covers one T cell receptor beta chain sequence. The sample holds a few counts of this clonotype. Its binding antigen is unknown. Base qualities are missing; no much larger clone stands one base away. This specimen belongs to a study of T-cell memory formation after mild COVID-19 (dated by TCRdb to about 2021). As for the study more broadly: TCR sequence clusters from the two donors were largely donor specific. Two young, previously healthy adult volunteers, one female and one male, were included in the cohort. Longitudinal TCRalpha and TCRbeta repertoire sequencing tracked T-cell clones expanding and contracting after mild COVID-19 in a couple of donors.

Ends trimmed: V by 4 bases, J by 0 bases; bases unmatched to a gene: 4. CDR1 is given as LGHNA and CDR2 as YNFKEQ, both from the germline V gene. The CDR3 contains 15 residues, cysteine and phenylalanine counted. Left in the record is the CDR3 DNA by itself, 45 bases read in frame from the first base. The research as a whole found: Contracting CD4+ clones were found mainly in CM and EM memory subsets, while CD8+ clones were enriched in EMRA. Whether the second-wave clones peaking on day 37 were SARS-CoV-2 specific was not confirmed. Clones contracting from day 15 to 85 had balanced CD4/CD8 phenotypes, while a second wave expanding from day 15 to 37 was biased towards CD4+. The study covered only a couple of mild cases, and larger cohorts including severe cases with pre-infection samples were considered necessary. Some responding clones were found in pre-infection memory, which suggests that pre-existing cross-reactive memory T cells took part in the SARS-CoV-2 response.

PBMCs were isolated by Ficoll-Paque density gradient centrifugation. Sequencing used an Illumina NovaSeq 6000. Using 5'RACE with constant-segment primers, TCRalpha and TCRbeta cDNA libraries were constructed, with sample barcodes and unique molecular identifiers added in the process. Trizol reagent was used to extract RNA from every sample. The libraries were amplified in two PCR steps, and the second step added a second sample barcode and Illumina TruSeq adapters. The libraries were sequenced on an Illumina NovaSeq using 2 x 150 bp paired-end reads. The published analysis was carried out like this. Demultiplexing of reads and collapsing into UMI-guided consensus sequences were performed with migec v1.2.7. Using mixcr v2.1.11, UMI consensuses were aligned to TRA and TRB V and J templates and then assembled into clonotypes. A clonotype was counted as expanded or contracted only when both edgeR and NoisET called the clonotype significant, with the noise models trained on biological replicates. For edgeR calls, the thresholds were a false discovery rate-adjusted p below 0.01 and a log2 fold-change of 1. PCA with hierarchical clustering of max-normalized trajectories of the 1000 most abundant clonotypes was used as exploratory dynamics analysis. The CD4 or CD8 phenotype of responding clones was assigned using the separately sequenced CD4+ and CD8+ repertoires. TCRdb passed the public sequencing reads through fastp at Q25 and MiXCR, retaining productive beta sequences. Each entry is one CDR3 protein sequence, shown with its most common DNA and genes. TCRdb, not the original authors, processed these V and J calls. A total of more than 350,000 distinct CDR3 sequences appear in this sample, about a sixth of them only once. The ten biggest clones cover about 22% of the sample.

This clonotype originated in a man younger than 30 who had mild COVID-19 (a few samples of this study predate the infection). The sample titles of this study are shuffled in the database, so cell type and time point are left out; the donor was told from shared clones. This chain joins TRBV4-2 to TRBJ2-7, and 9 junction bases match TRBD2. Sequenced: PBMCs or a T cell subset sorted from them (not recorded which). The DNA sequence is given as TGTGCCAGCAGCCCGTTAGCGGGGGTCTCCTACGAGCAGTACTTC. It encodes CASSPLAGVSYEQYF.